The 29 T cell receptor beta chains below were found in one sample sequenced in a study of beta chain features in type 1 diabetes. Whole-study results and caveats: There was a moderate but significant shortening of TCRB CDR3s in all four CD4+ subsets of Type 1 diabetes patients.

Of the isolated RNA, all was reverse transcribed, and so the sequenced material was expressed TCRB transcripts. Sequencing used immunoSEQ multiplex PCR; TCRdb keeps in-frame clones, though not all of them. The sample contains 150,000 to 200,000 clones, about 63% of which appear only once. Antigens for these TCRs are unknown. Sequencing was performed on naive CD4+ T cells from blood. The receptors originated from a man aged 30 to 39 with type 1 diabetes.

In DNA form, the CDR3 reads TGTGCCAGCAGCTTAGGGCGGGGCCCTAATCAGCCCCAGCATTTT. Encoded protein: CASSLGRGPNQPQHF. The chain carries TRBV7-2 and TRBJ1-5; weak D call: TRBD1 (5 bases). V lost 1 base and J lost 4, with 11 bases in between. Germline CDR1 reads SGHTA; CDR2 reads FQGNSA. The CDR3 loop spans 15 amino acids.

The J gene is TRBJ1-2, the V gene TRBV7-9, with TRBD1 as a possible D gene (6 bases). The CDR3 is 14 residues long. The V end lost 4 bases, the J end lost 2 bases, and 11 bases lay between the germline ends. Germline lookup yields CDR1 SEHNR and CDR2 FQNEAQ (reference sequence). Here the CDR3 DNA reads TGTGCCAGCAGCTCATTAGGGGGGAACTATGGCTACACCTTC. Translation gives CASSSLGGNYGYTF.

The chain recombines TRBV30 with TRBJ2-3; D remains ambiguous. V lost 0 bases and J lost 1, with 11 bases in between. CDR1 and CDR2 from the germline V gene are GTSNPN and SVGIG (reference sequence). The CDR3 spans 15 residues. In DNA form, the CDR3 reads TGTGCCTGGAGTGTACGCGCGGTTCGCACAGATACGCAGTATTTT. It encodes CAWSVRAVRTDTQYF. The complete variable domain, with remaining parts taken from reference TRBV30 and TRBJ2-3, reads SQTIHQWPATLVQPVGSPLSLECTVEGTSNPNLYWYRQAAGRGLQLLFYSVGIGQISSEVPQNLSASRPQDRQFILSSKKLLLSDSGFYLCAWSVRAVRTDTQYFGPGTRLTVL.

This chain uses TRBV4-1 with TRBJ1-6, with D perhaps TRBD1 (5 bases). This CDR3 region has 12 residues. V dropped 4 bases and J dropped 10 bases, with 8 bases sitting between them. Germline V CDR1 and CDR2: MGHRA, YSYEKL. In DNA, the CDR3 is TGCGCCAGCAGCCGAGGGGAATCACCCCTCCACTTT. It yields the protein CASSRGESPLHF.

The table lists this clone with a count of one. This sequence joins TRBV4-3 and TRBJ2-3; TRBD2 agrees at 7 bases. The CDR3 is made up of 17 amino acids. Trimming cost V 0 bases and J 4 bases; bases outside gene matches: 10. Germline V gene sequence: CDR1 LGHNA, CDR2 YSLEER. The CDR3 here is CASSQDPRGGAADTQYF. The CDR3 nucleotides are TGCGCCAGCAGCCAAGATCCCCGCGGGGGTGCGGCAGATACGCAGTATTTT.

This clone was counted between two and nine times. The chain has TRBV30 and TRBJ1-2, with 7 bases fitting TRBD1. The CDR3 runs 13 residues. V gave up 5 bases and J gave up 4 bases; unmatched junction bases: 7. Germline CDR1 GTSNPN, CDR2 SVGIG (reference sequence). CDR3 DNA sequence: TGTGCCTGGCAAGGGGGCGCAGGCTATGGCTACACCTTC. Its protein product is CAWQGGAGYGYTF.

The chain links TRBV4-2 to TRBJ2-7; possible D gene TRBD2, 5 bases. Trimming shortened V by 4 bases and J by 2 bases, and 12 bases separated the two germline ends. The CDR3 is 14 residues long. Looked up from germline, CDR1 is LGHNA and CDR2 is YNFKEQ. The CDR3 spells CASSPSEVAYEQYF. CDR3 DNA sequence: TGTGCCAGCAGCCCGTCGGAGGTGGCCTACGAGCAGTACTTC.

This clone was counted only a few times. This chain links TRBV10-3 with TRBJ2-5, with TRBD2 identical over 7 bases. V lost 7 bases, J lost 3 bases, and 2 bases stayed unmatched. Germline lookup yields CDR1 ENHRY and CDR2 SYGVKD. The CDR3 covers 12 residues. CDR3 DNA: TGTGCCATCAAGGGAGGGGAAGAGACCCAGTACTTC. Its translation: CAIKGGEETQYF.

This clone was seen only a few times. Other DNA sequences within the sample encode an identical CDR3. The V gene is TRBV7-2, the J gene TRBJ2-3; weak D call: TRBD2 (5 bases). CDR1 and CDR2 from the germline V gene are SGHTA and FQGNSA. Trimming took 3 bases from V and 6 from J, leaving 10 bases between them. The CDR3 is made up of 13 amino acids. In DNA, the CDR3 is TGTGCCAGCAGCTTGAGCGGCGCCGATACGCAGTATTTT. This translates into CASSLSGADTQYF.

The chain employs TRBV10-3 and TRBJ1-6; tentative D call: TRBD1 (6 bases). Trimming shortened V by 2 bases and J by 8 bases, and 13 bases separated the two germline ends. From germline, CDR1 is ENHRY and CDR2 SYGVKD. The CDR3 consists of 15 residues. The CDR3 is CAISERRGGDSPLHF. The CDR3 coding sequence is TGTGCCATCAGTGAGCGCAGGGGAGGGGATTCACCCCTCCACTTT.

CDR3 coding DNA: TGCGCCAGCAGCGGCCGGGACAGCACTACCAAAAACATTCAGTACTTC. It yields the protein CASSGRDSTTKNIQYF. This chain uses TRBV5-1 with TRBJ2-4; 7 positions agree with TRBD1. The V gene end was trimmed by 4 bases and the J gene end by 2 bases; junction bases not matched to a gene: 9. The CDR3 length is 16 residues. CDR1 is SGHRS and CDR2 is YFSETQ in the germline V gene.

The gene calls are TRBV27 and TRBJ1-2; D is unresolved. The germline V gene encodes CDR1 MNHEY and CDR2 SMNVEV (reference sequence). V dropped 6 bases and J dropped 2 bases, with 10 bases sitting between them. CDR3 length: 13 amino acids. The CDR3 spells CASSLDGNYGYTF. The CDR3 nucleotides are TGTGCCAGCAGCCTAGACGGGAACTATGGCTACACCTTC.

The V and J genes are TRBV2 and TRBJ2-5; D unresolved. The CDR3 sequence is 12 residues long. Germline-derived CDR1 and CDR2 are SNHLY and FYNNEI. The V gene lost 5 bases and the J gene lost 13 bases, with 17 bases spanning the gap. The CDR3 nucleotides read TGTGCCAGCAGTTATAAACAGCCGCTCGCGTACTTC. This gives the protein CASSYKQPLAYF.

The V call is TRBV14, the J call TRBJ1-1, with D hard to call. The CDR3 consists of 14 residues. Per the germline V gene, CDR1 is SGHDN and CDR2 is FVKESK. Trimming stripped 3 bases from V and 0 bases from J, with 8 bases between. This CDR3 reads CASSQSGLNTEAFF. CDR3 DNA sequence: TGTGCCAGCAGCCAGTCTGGGTTGAACACTGAAGCTTTCTTT.

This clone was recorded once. The CDR3 DNA sequence: TGTGCCAGCAGCCAAGAAGAATTCGCTCAGGGGATCCACGAGCAGTACTTC. It translates to CASSQEEFAQGIHEQYF. This chain uses TRBV14 with TRBJ2-7, with D maybe TRBD1 (6 bases). The length of the CDR3 is 17 residues. Trimming shortened V by 0 bases and J by 5 bases, and 20 bases separated the two germline ends. CDR1 is SGHDN and CDR2 is FVKESK in the germline V gene.

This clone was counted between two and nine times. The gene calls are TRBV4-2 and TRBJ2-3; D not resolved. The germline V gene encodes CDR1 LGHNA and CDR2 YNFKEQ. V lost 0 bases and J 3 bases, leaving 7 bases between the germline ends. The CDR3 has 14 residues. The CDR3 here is CASSQEVLTDTQYF. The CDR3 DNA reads TGTGCCAGCAGCCAAGAAGTATTAACAGATACGCAGTATTTT.

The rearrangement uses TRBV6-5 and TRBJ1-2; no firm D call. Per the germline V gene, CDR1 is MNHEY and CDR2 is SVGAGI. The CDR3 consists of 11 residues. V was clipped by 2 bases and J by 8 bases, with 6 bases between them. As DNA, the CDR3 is TGTGCCAGCAGTTACCCGGAGGGCTACACCTTC. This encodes CASSYPEGYTF.

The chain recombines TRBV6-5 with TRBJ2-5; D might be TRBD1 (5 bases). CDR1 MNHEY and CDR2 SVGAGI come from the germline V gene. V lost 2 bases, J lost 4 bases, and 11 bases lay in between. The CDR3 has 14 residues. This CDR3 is CASSYGALLETQYF. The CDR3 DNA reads TGTGCCAGCAGTTACGGGGCCCTACTAGAGACCCAGTACTTC.

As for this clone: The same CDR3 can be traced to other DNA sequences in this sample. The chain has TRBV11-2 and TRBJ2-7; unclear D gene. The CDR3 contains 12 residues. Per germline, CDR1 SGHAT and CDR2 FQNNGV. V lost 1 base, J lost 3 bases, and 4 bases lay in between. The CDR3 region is CASSLVGYEQYF. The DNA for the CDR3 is TGTGCCAGCAGCTTAGTCGGCTACGAGCAGTACTTC.

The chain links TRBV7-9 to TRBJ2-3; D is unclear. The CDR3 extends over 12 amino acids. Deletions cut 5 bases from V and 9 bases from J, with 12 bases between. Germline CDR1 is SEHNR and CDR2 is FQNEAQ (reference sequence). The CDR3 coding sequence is TGTGCCAGCAGCAATTCGCTATACACGCAGTATTTT. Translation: CASSNSLYTQYF.

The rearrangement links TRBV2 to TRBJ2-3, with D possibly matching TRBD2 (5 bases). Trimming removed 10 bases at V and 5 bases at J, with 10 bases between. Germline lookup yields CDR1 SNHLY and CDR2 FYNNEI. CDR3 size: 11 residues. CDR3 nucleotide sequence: TGTGCCACAAGCCGGGGAGATACGCAGTATTTT. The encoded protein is CATSRGDTQYF.

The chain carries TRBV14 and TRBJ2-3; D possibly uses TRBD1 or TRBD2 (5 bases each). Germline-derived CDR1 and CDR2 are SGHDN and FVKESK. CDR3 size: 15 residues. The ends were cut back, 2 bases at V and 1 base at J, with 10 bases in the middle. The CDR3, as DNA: TGTGCCAGCAGCCAAATTCGGGGCCGCACAGATACGCAGTATTTT. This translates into CASSQIRGRTDTQYF.

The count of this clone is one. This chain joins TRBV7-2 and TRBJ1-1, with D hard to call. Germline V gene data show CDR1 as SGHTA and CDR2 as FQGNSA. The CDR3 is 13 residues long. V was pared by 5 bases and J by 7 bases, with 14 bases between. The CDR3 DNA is TGTGCCAGCAGCATCCGGACGGGAGATGAAGCTTTCTTT. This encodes CASSIRTGDEAFF. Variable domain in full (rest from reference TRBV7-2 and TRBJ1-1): GAGVSQSPSNKVTEKGKDVELRCDPISGHTALYWYRQSLGQGLEFLIYFQGNSAPDKSGLPSDRFSAERTGGSVSTLTIQRTQQEDSAVYLCASSIRTGDEAFFGQGTRLTVV.

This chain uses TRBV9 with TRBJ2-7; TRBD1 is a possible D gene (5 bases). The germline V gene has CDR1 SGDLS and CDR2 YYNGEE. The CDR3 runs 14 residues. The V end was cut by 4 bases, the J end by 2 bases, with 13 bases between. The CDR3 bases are TGTGCCAGCAGCTCCCAGGTGACAGCCTACGAGCAGTACTTC. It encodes CASSSQVTAYEQYF.

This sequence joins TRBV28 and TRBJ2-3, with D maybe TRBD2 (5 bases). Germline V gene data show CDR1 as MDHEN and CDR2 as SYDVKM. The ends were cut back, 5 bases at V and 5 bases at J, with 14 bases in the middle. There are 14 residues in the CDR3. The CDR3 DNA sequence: TGTGCCAGCAGTCCGGGCGGGTCGGAAGATACGCAGTATTTT. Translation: CASSPGGSEDTQYF.

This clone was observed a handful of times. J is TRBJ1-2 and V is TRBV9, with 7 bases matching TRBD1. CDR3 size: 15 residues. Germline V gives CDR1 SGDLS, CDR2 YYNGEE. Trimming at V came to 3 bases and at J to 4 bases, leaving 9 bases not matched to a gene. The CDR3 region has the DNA TGTGCCAGCAGCGCGGAAAGGGACAGCCTCTATGGCTACACCTTC. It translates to CASSAERDSLYGYTF.

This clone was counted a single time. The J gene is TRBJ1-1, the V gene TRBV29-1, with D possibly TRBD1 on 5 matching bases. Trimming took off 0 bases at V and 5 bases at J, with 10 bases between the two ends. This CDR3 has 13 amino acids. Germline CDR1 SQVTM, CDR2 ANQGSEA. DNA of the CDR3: TGCAGCGTTGAAGATCGGTGGGGGACTGAAGCTTTCTTT. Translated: CSVEDRWGTEAFF.

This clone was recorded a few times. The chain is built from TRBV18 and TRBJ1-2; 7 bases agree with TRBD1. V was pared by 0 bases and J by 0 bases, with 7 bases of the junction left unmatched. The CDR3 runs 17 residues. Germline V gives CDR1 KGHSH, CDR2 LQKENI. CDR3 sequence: CASSPPGTDLSNYGYTF. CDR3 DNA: TGTGCCAGCTCACCACCCGGGACAGACCTTTCTAACTATGGCTACACCTTC. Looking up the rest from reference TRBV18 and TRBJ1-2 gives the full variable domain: NAGVMQNPRHLVRRRGQEARLRCSPMKGHSHVYWYRQLPEEGLKFMVYLQKENIIDESGMPKERFSAEFPKEGPSILRIQQVVRGDSAAYFCASSPPGTDLSNYGYTFGSGTRLTVV.

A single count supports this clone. CDR3 residues: CSAGRDGEQYF. The CDR3 nucleotides read TGCAGTGCTGGCCGGGACGGTGAGCAGTACTTC. The chain carries TRBV20-1 and TRBJ2-7, with D possibly being TRBD1 or TRBD2 (5 bases each). The germline V gene encodes CDR1 DFQATT and CDR2 SNEGSKA (reference sequence). The CDR3 is made up of 11 amino acids. V was cut by 5 bases and J by 7 bases, with 12 bases left in between.